Sequencing of this TCR beta chain was carried out in a study of breast tumors, draining lymph nodes, adjacent tissues. Study-level points and caveats: That most tumor T cells come from lymph nodes remained unproven.

Each CDR3 protein gets one entry after TCRdb re-called the multiplex PCR reads with MiXCR. The data contain about 21,000 distinct CDR3 sequences, 50% of them seen just once; the ten biggest clones take up about 8.2%. V was trimmed by 3 bases and J by 4 bases, leaving 4 bases between them. There are 10 residues in the CDR3. Germline CDR1 reads DFQATT; CDR2 reads SNEGSKA (reference sequence). With respect to this clonotype: Its antigen is still unknown.

Sequencing was done on a sample of breast tumor tissue. The clonotype originates from a female donor with breast cancer. Some clones in this sample may be carry-over from other donors' samples. The chain has TRBV20-1 and TRBJ2-7; D unresolved. The CDR3 spells CSASVYEQYF. As DNA, the CDR3 is TGCAGTGCTAGTGTTTACGAGCAGTACTTC.